The 29 T cell receptor beta chains presented below share a single source sample, sequenced in a study of human T cells and chemical hapten exposure (dated by TCRdb to the early 2020s). This specimen's time point label, interpreted: patch test 2, 6 weeks after DPC sensitization. This specimen's treatment or condition label, per the study, means: therapeutic diphenylcyclopropenone sensitization with weekly scalp DPC. The library was prepared using RACE. Data came from a NextSeq 500. TCRdb trimmed public reads at Q25 via fastp, called clones via MiXCR and kept in-frame beta chains. Rows are combined by CDR3 protein, so each entry shows the most common genes and DNA. In all, the sample holds 69,000 or so distinct CDR3 sequences, and 9% to 12% of those were seen once. The ten most abundant clones make up roughly 6.8% of the sample. The sequences come from whole blood, collected in connection with sensitization to the hapten diphenylcyclopropenone (DPC). Receptors were obtained from a woman aged 45-65 years with alopecia areata. Some clones in this sample may be carry-over from other donors' samples.

This clonotype was seen repeatedly, ten times or more. The rearrangement links TRBV2 to TRBJ2-3; 7 bases align to TRBD1. Trimming took 5 bases from V and 0 from J; bases not matched to a gene: 5. Germline CDR1 and CDR2: SNHLY and FYNNEI. The CDR3 runs 15 residues. Written as DNA, the CDR3 is TGTGCCAGCAGTACCGGGACAGCTAGCACAGATACGCAGTATTTT. Translating gives CASSTGTASTDTQYF. The complete variable domain, with remaining parts taken from reference TRBV2 and TRBJ2-3, reads EPEVTQTPSHQVTQMGQEVILRCVPISNHLYFYWYRQILGQKVEFLVSFYNNEISEKSEIFDDQFSVERPDGSNFTLKIRSTKLEDSAMYFCASSTGTASTDTQYFGPGTRLTVL.

This clonotype was counted ten times or more. The chain has TRBV29-1 and TRBJ1-1; 10 bases are shared with TRBD1. Germline assignment: CDR1 SQVTM and CDR2 ANQGSEA. The length of the CDR3 is 13 residues. With V trimmed by 5 bases and J by 4 bases, 4 bases remained unmatched. Here the CDR3 reads CSVTRTGGTEAFF. The CDR3 region has the DNA TGCAGCGTTACACGGACAGGGGGCACTGAAGCTTTCTTT.

Only a few counts were recorded for this clonotype. This chain connects TRBV11-2 to TRBJ2-3; TRBD2 agrees at 10 bases. Germline values: CDR1 SGHAT, CDR2 FQNNGV. This CDR3 has 15 residues. The J segment lost 1 base and the V segment lost 6 bases, leaving 4 bases of the junction unmatched. The CDR3 sequence: CASRPGLAGTDTQYF. The CDR3 bases are TGTGCCAGCAGACCCGGACTAGCGGGCACAGATACGCAGTATTTT.

The V call is TRBV7-6, the J call TRBJ2-4, with 7 bases identical to TRBD2. With 1 base clipped from V and 4 bases from J, the junction kept 10 bases outside the gene matches. The CDR3 contains 17 residues. Looked up from germline, CDR1 is SGHVS and CDR2 is FNYEAQ. The CDR3 reads CASSLGNGASGKNIQYF. CDR3 DNA sequence: TGTGCCAGCAGCTTAGGGAACGGCGCTAGCGGTAAAAACATTCAGTACTTC.

This clonotype was observed a handful of times. This chain uses TRBV29-1 with TRBJ2-2, with 11 bases identical to TRBD2. The germline gives CDR1 SQVTM, CDR2 ANQGSEA. The CDR3 length is 14 residues. Trimming took 7 bases from V and 5 from J; bases not matched to a gene: 6. CDR3: CSGRIAGGTGELFF. CDR3 bases: TGCAGCGGGAGGATAGCGGGAGGGACCGGGGAGCTGTTTTTT.

This chain links TRBV20-1 with TRBJ2-5; a weak D match, TRBD1 (5 bases). V was clipped by 3 bases and J by 2 bases, with 19 bases between them. This CDR3 spans 16 amino acids. Germline V gene sequence: CDR1 DFQATT, CDR2 SNEGSKA (reference sequence). DNA for the CDR3: TGCAGTGCTAGCAGGGCAAACCCTGGGGAACAAGAGACCCAGTACTTC. Its protein is CSASRANPGEQETQYF.

This clonotype has a handful of counts. The CDR3: CSVEKRERYNEQFF. The CDR3 DNA sequence: TGCAGCGTTGAAAAGCGGGAGAGGTACAATGAGCAGTTCTTC. The rearrangement uses TRBV29-1 and TRBJ2-1, with TRBD2 identical over 8 bases. CDR1 is SQVTM and CDR2 is ANQGSEA in the germline V gene. The CDR3 spans 14 residues. Trimming at V came to 2 bases and at J to 4 bases, leaving 4 bases not matched to a gene.

This clonotype occurred many times. The chain is built from TRBV9 and TRBJ2-7, with 7 bases identical to TRBD2. Germline V CDR1 and CDR2: SGDLS, YYNGEE. The CDR3 is made up of 17 amino acids. The V and J ends lost 4 bases and 7 bases, in that order; junction bases with no gene match: 20. As DNA, the CDR3 is TGTGCCAGCAGCTTGGCCCCCCCGGCTAGCGGCGGCGGGGAGCAGTACTTC. It specifies CASSLAPPASGGGEQYF.

The chain recombines TRBV29-1 with TRBJ2-7, with a tentative D call TRBD2 (6 bases). The germline gives CDR1 SQVTM, CDR2 ANQGSEA. The V end was cut by 4 bases, the J end by 6 bases, with 16 bases between. CDR3 size: 13 residues. The CDR3 is CSVGDLEGGEQYF. DNA for the CDR3: TGCAGCGTTGGTGATCTAGAGGGAGGCGAGCAGTACTTC.

This clonotype was seen a few times. The genes are TRBV5-4 and TRBJ2-3, with D maybe TRBD2 (6 bases). Germline loops: CDR1 SGHNT, CDR2 YYREEE (reference sequence). V gave up 0 bases and J gave up 3 bases, with 11 bases separating them. This CDR3 has 15 amino acids. The CDR3 DNA reads TGTGCCAGCAGCTTGGCTCTCGGGAGAACAGATACGCAGTATTTT. It yields the protein CASSLALGRTDTQYF.

V usage is TRBV7-6 and J usage is TRBJ2-1; D is uncertain. The germline V and J ends were trimmed by 1 base and 12 bases, with 13 bases remaining between them. The CDR3 extends over 13 amino acids. Germline CDR1 is SGHVS and CDR2 is FNYEAQ. The CDR3 sequence is CASSLGGVVGQFF. For the CDR3, the DNA is TGTGCCAGCAGCTTAGGTGGGGTTGTAGGGCAGTTCTTC.

Judged by abundance, this clonotype is medium-sized (0.01 to 0.1%). The CDR3 sequence: CASSPLLMASSYNSPLHF. Written as DNA, the CDR3 is TGTGCCAGCAGCCCCCTTTTAATGGCGAGCTCCTATAATTCACCCCTCCACTTT. The genes are TRBV7-8 and TRBJ1-6; D remains ambiguous. The V gene's germline CDR1 is SGHVS and CDR2 FQNEAQ. V gave up 5 bases and J gave up 0 bases, with 17 bases separating them. This CDR3 is built from 18 residues. Full variable domain (missing parts from reference TRBV7-8 and TRBJ1-6): GAGVSQSPRYKVAKRGQDVALRCDPISGHVSLFWYQQALGQGPEFLTYFQNEAQLDKSGLPSDRFFAERPEGSVSTLKIQRTQQEDSAVYLCASSPLLMASSYNSPLHFGNGTRLTVT.

The chain recombines TRBV12-3 or TRBV12-4 with TRBJ1-5; tentative D call: TRBD1 (6 bases). The ends were cut back, 2 bases at V and 3 bases at J, with 11 bases in the middle. CDR3 length equals 15 residues. CDR3 in amino acids: CASSLSRGANQPQHF. CDR3 bases: TGTGCCAGCAGTTTAAGTCGGGGGGCCAATCAGCCCCAGCATTTT.

This clonotype came up many times. V is TRBV24-1 and J is TRBJ2-5, with D perhaps matching TRBD2 (5 bases). Germline values: CDR1 KGHDR, CDR2 SFDVKD. Trimming left V 10 bases short and J 5 bases short, with 22 bases between. The CDR3 extends over 15 amino acids. The CDR3 sequence is CATDRPDSHMETQYF. CDR3 in DNA: TGTGCCACTGATAGACCGGACTCGCACATGGAGACCCAGTACTTC.

This clonotype was recorded at least ten times. The V and J genes are TRBV11-2 and TRBJ2-1; D ambiguous. The germline gives CDR1 SGHAT, CDR2 FQNNGV. The CDR3 runs to 15 residues. The ends were cut back, 2 bases at V and 7 bases at J, with 15 bases in the middle. CDR3 sequence: CASSLSGFRVNEQFF. CDR3 in DNA: TGTGCCAGCAGCTTATCCGGGTTTAGAGTGAATGAGCAGTTCTTC.

This clonotype was seen a handful of times. V is TRBV30 and J is TRBJ2-1; D possibly corresponds to TRBD2 (5 bases). The CDR3 covers 12 residues. The V and J ends lost 0 bases and 11 bases respectively, with 11 bases between them. The germline CDR1 and CDR2 sequences are GTSNPN and SVGIG (reference sequence). The CDR3 loop reads CAWSVWPGKQFF. The CDR3 nucleotides read TGTGCCTGGAGTGTCTGGCCCGGGAAGCAGTTCTTC.

This clonotype turned up a few times. V is TRBV20-1 and J is TRBJ2-1; D may correspond to TRBD1 or TRBD2 (7 bases each). Per the germline V gene, CDR1 is DFQATT and CDR2 is SNEGSKA (reference sequence). This CDR3 has 14 amino acids. The V end lost 3 bases, the J end lost 10 bases, and 19 bases lay between the germline ends. For the CDR3, the DNA is TGCAGTGCTAGTCAGGGGGGAGGGCCAGGGGAGCAGTTCTTC. This encodes CSASQGGGPGEQFF.

The CDR3: CSAERLASGQETQYF. DNA of the CDR3: TGCAGTGCTGAGAGACTAGCGTCGGGCCAAGAGACCCAGTACTTC. The chain recombines TRBV20-1 with TRBJ2-5, with 8 bases that match TRBD2. There are 15 residues in the CDR3. Trimming at V came to 5 bases and at J to 1 base, leaving 9 bases not matched to a gene. Germline V gives CDR1 DFQATT, CDR2 SNEGSKA (reference sequence).

This clonotype was recorded many times. The chain carries TRBV20-1 and TRBJ2-5; 9 bases fit TRBD1. This CDR3 is built from 16 residues. Germline V gene lookup returns CDR1 DFQATT and CDR2 SNEGSKA (reference sequence). J gave up 5 bases and V 1 base, and 11 bases lay outside the gene matches. The CDR3 spells CSARARMGQGRETQYF. The DNA for the CDR3 is TGCAGTGCTAGAGCACGCATGGGACAGGGTCGCGAGACCCAGTACTTC.

The rearrangement joins TRBV3-1 to TRBJ1-2; D perhaps matches TRBD1 (5 bases). The CDR3 spans 14 residues. Trimming stripped 1 base from V and 7 bases from J, with 13 bases between. Per germline, CDR1 LGHDT and CDR2 YNNKEL (reference sequence). In DNA, the CDR3 is TGTGCCAGCAGCCAAGTTGCGGGGGAGGTTGGCTACACCTTC. Translated, it gives CASSQVAGEVGYTF.

There are many counts of this clonotype. The chain employs TRBV5-4 and TRBJ2-1, with D possibly matching TRBD1 (6 bases). The CDR3 is made up of 15 amino acids. The germline V gene encodes CDR1 SGHNT and CDR2 YYREEE (reference sequence). Trimming removed 3 bases at V and 5 bases at J, with 15 bases between. The CDR3 loop reads CASSSRDTKNNEQFF. The DNA of the CDR3 is TGTGCCAGCAGCTCCCGGGACACAAAAAACAATGAGCAGTTCTTC.

This clonotype was seen only a few times. The V gene is TRBV29-1, the J gene TRBJ2-2; 14 bases line up with TRBD2. The junction had 2 bases not matched to a gene; V was cut back by 7 bases and J by 1 base. The V gene's germline CDR1 is SQVTM and CDR2 ANQGSEA. The length of the CDR3 is 15 residues. CDR3 region: CSAGLAGGNTGELFF. CDR3 bases: TGCAGCGCCGGACTAGCGGGAGGGAACACCGGGGAGCTGTTTTTT.

This clonotype has more than one count but fewer than ten. The chain uses TRBV7-6 and TRBJ2-2, with 13 nucleotides matching TRBD2. This CDR3 has 17 residues. Germline V gives CDR1 SGHVS, CDR2 FNYEAQ. Trimming at V came to 5 bases and at J to 6 bases, leaving 9 bases not matched to a gene. In nucleotides, the CDR3 is TGTGCCAGCAGCCCGAAGACTAGCGGGAGGCTATCCGGGGAGCTGTTTTTT. This gives the protein CASSPKTSGRLSGELFF.

The chain links TRBV7-9 to TRBJ2-1, with 10 bases that match TRBD2. The length of the CDR3 is 18 residues. V was pared by 0 bases and J by 2 bases, with 7 bases of the junction left unmatched. Germline V gene lookup returns CDR1 SEHNR and CDR2 FQNEAQ (reference sequence). CDR3: CASSLAGLAGVTYNEQFF. The CDR3 nucleotides read TGTGCCAGCAGCTTAGCGGGGCTAGCGGGAGTAACCTACAATGAGCAGTTCTTC.

The genes are TRBV29-1 and TRBJ1-1; D call uncertain. This CDR3 spans 11 amino acids. V was cut by 5 bases and J by 3 bases, with 7 bases left in between. CDR1 and CDR2 from the germline V gene are SQVTM and ANQGSEA. The CDR3 sequence is CSVIGYTEAFF. The CDR3 nucleotides read TGCAGCGTTATTGGTTACACTGAAGCTTTCTTT. The full variable domain, with the rest looked up from reference TRBV29-1 and TRBJ1-1, is SAVISQKPSRDICQRGTSLTIQCQVDSQVTMMFWYRQQPGQSLTLIATANQGSEATYESGFVIDKFPISRPNLTFSTLTVSNMSPEDSSIYLCSVIGYTEAFFGQGTRLTVV.

In its sample, this clonotype was seen many times. The rearrangement uses TRBV27 and TRBJ2-1; 11 bases fit TRBD2. The J segment lost 10 bases and the V segment lost 8 bases, leaving 10 bases of the junction unmatched. The CDR3 extends over 14 amino acids. The germline V gene has CDR1 MNHEY and CDR2 SMNVEV (reference sequence). The CDR3 nucleotides read TGTGCCAGCCTCAAGACTAGCGGGAAGGGGGAGCAGTTCTTC. Protein product: CASLKTSGKGEQFF.

This clonotype was recorded a few times. The chain has TRBV20-1 and TRBJ2-5; D assignment may be TRBD1 or TRBD2 (6 bases each). The CDR3 is 13 residues long. Germline V gives CDR1 DFQATT, CDR2 SNEGSKA (reference sequence). V gave up 5 bases and J gave up 5 bases, with 15 bases separating them. The DNA for the CDR3 is TGCAGTGCTGGCAGGGGAGGCGGGGAGACCCAGTACTTC. This encodes CSAGRGGGETQYF.

In this sample, this clonotype turned up many times. J is TRBJ2-7 and V is TRBV29-1; TRBD1 might be the D (6 bases). The CDR3 is 12 residues long. The germline V gene has CDR1 SQVTM and CDR2 ANQGSEA. V lost 5 bases and J 0 bases, leaving 8 bases between the germline ends. This CDR3 is CSVKDSSYEQYF. The CDR3 DNA follows: TGCAGCGTTAAGGACAGCTCCTACGAGCAGTACTTC.

This clonotype occurred a few times. This chain joins TRBV5-1 and TRBJ1-1, with D hard to call. CDR1 is SGHRS and CDR2 is YFSETQ in the germline V gene. The CDR3 is made up of 14 amino acids. The V end was cut by 4 bases, the J end by 0 bases, with 10 bases between. In nucleotides, the CDR3 is TGCGCCAGCAGCCTATTATCCCTGAACACTGAAGCTTTCTTT. Translated, it gives CASSLLSLNTEAFF.